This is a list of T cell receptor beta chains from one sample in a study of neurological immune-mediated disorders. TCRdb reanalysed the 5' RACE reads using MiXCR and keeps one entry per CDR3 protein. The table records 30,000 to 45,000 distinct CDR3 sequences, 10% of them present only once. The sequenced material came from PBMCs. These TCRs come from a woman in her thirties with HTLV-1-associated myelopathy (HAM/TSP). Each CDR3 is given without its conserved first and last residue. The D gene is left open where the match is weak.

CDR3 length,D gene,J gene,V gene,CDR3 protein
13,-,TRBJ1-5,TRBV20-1,SALSPLESNQPQH
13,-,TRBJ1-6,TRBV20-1,SASYQAQNNSPLH
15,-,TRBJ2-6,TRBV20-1,SARDPRVLSGANVLT
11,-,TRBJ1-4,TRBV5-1,ASSSSGNEKLF
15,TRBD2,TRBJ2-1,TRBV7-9,ASSLGRLAGGNNEQF
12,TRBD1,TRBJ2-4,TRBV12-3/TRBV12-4,ASSEDRDQNIQY
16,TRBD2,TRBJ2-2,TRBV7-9,ASSAGLAGGWNTGELF
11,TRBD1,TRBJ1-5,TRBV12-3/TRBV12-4,ASSLTGVQPQH
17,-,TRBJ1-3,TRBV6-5,ASSSNRDGFESSGNTIY
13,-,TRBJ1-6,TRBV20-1,SAAESRLGYSPLH
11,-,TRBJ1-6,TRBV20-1,SGKERGGSPLH